This TCR beta chain originates from a study of CD8 T cells in Susac syndrome. Regarding the study as a whole: Individuals included in the TCR sequencing and HLA analysis were acknowledged by the study to be relatively few in number.

The RNA, 0.5 to 1 ug, was put through reverse transcription using random hexamers. Multiplex PCR with immunoSEQ amplified the TCR beta CDR3 across 54 Vbeta and 13 Jbeta. TCRdb analysed the immunoSEQ multiplex PCR reads with MiXCR anew, one entry per CDR3 protein. Of over 300,000 distinct CDR3 sequences in the sample, about 90% were seen once. The CDR3 is 12 residues long. The ends were cut back, 3 bases at V and 5 bases at J, with 11 bases in the middle. Germline CDR1 reads DFQATT; CDR2 reads SNEGSKA (reference sequence). The sequenced target, TCR beta, came from blood CD8+ and CD4+ T cells. As for this clonotype: The antigen is not known.

The V gene is TRBV20-1, the J gene TRBJ2-7; TRBD1 might be the D (5 bases). The receptor's source is a human donor with multiple sclerosis. Input material: CD4+ T cells from PBMCs. The CDR3 reads CSARSRVDEQYF. CDR3 nucleotide sequence: TGCAGTGCTAGGAGCAGGGTAGACGAGCAGTACTTC.